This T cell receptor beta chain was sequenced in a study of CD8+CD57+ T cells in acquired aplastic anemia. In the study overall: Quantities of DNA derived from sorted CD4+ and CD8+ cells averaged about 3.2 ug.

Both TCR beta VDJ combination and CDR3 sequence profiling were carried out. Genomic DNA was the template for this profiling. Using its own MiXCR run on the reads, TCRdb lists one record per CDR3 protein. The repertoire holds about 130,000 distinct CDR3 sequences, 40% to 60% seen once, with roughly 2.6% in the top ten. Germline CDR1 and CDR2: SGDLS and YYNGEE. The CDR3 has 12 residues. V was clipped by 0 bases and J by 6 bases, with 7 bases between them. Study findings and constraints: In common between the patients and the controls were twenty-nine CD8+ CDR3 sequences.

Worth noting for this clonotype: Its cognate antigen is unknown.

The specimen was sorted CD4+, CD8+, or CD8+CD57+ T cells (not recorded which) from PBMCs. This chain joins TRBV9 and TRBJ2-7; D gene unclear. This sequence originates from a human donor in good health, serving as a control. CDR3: CASSVGDGEQYF. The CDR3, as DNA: TGTGCCAGCAGCGTAGGTGATGGCGAGCAGTACTTC.